This is a list of T cell receptor beta chains from one sample in a study of blood T cell repertoires in COVID-19. Profiling relied on immunoSEQ multiplex PCR, and the TCRdb table lists in-frame clones only, not all of them. The data hold some 330,000 clones, with 85% to 90% observed a single time. The material sequenced was peripheral blood. All receptors come from a woman aged 50 to 60 with active or convalescent COVID-19. Both conserved end residues are part of each CDR3. The order of the fields is CDR3 protein, J gene, V gene, CDR3 length.

CASSLGGSIYTGELFF,TRBJ2-2,TRBV7-2,16
CASSYSGGRYTEAFF,TRBJ1-1,TRBV6-5,15
CASSREGGGYEQYF,TRBJ2-7,TRBV11-2,14
CASALAGQETQYF,TRBJ2-5,TRBV27,13
CATSWRGYEQYF,TRBJ2-7,TRBV24-1,12
CASSGTFSYEQYF,TRBJ2-7,TRBV2,13
CASSTPGTASYEQYF,TRBJ2-7,TRBV6-5,15
CASSYGGEGAKNIQYF,TRBJ2-4,TRBV6-5,16
CSVGVTGANTGELFF,TRBJ2-2,TRBV29-1,15
CASRRVGQGVNSGNTIYF,TRBJ1-3,TRBV27,18
CASSGSQGLVGTDTQYF,TRBJ2-3,TRBV25-1,17
CSAPLQGEQYF,TRBJ2-7,TRBV20-1,11
CATSRGGTIRGNQPQHF,TRBJ1-5,TRBV15,17
CASRAGAGELFF,TRBJ2-2,TRBV6-5,12
CATSRLGTAEQKLFF,TRBJ1-4,TRBV15,15
CASSLGTGGTNTIYF,TRBJ1-3,TRBV5-1,15
CSGPGLAALSSYNEQFF,TRBJ2-1,TRBV29-1,17
CASREGILNQPQHF,TRBJ1-5,TRBV6-5,14
CASSQGGTGNEQFF,TRBJ2-1,TRBV3-1/TRBV3-2,14
CASSFLAGGSFF,TRBJ2-1,TRBV28,12
CASSGRSLRQGGEKLFF,TRBJ1-4,TRBV6-1,17
CASSLRGRNTEAFF,TRBJ1-1,TRBV7-3,14
CASSLSGGGNQPQHF,TRBJ1-5,TRBV28,15
CASSRPGQPYEQYF,TRBJ2-7,TRBV5-4,14
CASSPGTGGRTEAFF,TRBJ1-1,TRBV18,15
CASGRETQYF,TRBJ2-5,TRBV6-5,10
CASSNKTGANTEAFF,TRBJ1-1,TRBV11-1,15
CASSPSGRAGTGELFF,TRBJ2-2,TRBV2,16
CASSYSTGHQPQHF,TRBJ1-5,TRBV6-6,14
CASSPAGRGSYEQYF,TRBJ2-7,TRBV7-9,15
CASSPSSGQSYEQYF,TRBJ2-7,TRBV7-2,15
CASSPSGAHYGYTF,TRBJ1-2,TRBV3-1/TRBV3-2,14
CARSFDRRRSSSYEQYF,TRBJ2-7,TRBV5-3,17
CASSVKTGEDNSPLHF,TRBJ1-6,TRBV5-1,16
CASSPWGSGAGQPQHF,TRBJ1-5,TRBV27,16
CASSQDGGTAIYYGYTF,TRBJ1-2,TRBV4-3,17
CASRSGTGGISYNSPLHF,TRBJ1-6,TRBV5-1,18
CATSRDYIYNSPLHF,TRBJ1-6,TRBV15,15
CASSLQGDTEAFF,TRBJ1-1,TRBV7-9,13
CASSFQGAGNTIYF,TRBJ1-3,TRBV2,14
CASSDWHEQYF,TRBJ2-7,TRBV7-9,11
CASARASGGVDEQFF,TRBJ2-1,TRBV9,15
CASSYQGSSNTEAFF,TRBJ1-1,TRBV6-2/TRBV6-3,15
CASSQEGQPSTDTQYF,TRBJ2-3,TRBV4-1,16
CASSLGLDQPQHF,TRBJ1-5,TRBV7-8,13
CASSLYPGGQHNEQFF,TRBJ2-1,TRBV7-3,16
CASSIEGGRVVETQYF,TRBJ2-5,TRBV19,16
CASSVGQGMYNEQFF,TRBJ2-1,TRBV28,15
CASNYLAGTADSGIVAGNTIYF,TRBJ1-3,TRBV3-1/TRBV3-2,22
CATSRLTGNEKLFF,TRBJ1-4,TRBV15,14
CASSLPGSGANVLTF,TRBJ2-6,TRBV28,15
CASSFGGNTGELFF,TRBJ2-2,TRBV5-1,14
CASSQEKGGSAEAFF,TRBJ1-1,TRBV4-3,15
CASIPQVVVSYNEQFF,TRBJ2-1,TRBV28,16
CAWSGTNYGYTF,TRBJ1-2,TRBV30,12
CASSPGEGLETQYF,TRBJ2-5,TRBV11-2,14
CASSLGGRNSGNTIYF,TRBJ1-3,TRBV5-1,16